This T cell receptor beta chain was obtained from a study of neurological immune-mediated disorders. TCRdb recomputed calls from the 5' RACE reads with MiXCR, one row per CDR3 protein. The sample includes around 83,000 distinct CDR3 sequences, around an eighth of them seen just once. The table lists this clonotype with many counts. In germline, CDR1 is SGHKS, CDR2 YYEKEE (reference sequence). Trimming pared 1 base from V and 4 bases from J, leaving 13 bases between. The CDR3 extends over 15 amino acids. Sequenced input: PBMCs. This TCR was recovered from a woman between 50 and 59 years old in good health. The chain uses TRBV5-5 and TRBJ2-3, with D perhaps assigned TRBD1 or TRBD2 (5 bases each). CDR3 in amino acids: CASSLIGTPPDTQYF. The CDR3 nucleotides are TGTGCCAGCAGCTTGATTGGGACGCCGCCAGATACGCAGTATTTT.